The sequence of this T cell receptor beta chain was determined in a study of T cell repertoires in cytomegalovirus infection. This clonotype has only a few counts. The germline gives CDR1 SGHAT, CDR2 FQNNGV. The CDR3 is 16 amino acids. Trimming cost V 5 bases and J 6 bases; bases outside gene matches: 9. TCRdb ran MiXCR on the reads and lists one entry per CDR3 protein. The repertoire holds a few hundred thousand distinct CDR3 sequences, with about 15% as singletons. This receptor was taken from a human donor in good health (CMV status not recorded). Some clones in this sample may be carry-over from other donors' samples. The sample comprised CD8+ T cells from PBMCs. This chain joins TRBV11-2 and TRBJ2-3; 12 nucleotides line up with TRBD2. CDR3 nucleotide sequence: TGTGCCAGCAGCGGTCTGCTAGCGGGGGGGCCCGATACGCAGTATTTT. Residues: CASSGLLAGGPDTQYF.